One and the same sample provided the 8 T cell receptor beta chains below, sequenced in a study of T-cell memory formation after mild COVID-19. TCRdb independently ran MiXCR on the 5' RACE reads; one entry per CDR3 protein. The table lists roughly 400,000 distinct CDR3 sequences, approximately 19% of them singletons. Material for sequencing was PBMCs or a T cell subset sorted from them (not recorded which). The receptors here all came from a man between 18 and 35 years old who had mild COVID-19 (a few samples of this study predate the infection). Cell type and time point are not known.

The chain links TRBV28 to TRBJ2-3; D gene uncertain. This CDR3 has 15 amino acids. V dropped 9 bases and J dropped 4 bases, with 20 bases sitting between them. Germline lookup yields CDR1 MDHEN and CDR2 SYDVKM. The CDR3 nucleotides are TGTGCCAGTCTAAGCCAGACTTCCCCGCCAGATACGCAGTATTTT. Translating gives CASLSQTSPPDTQYF.

At least ten counts were recorded for this clonotype. This chain joins TRBV5-1 and TRBJ2-3, with D hard to call. V was clipped by 3 bases and J by 2 bases, with 10 bases between them. CDR3 length: 14 residues. Germline loops: CDR1 SGHRS, CDR2 YFSETQ. CDR3 loop: CASSSGRATDTQYF. In DNA form, the CDR3 reads TGCGCCAGCAGCTCTGGCAGAGCCACAGATACGCAGTATTTT.

The J gene is TRBJ2-5, the V gene TRBV7-9, with 10 nucleotides matching TRBD2. Trimming took 11 bases from V and 4 from J; bases not matched to a gene: 22. This CDR3 is built from 18 residues. Per the germline V gene, CDR1 is SEHNR and CDR2 is FQNEAQ (reference sequence). The CDR3 region has the DNA TGTGCCCGCACCTCCGACCTACTAGCGGGGCCGGGGCTAGAGACCCAGTACTTC. Residues: CARTSDLLAGPGLETQYF.

This chain connects TRBV2 to TRBJ2-7; unclear D gene. This CDR3 has 13 amino acids. Germline V CDR1 and CDR2: SNHLY, FYNNEI. V lost 4 bases and J 3 bases, leaving 10 bases between the germline ends. The CDR3 reads CASSVLQIYEQYF. The CDR3 DNA follows: TGTGCCAGCAGTGTGCTTCAGATCTACGAGCAGTACTTC.

This clonotype was found many times. The V gene is TRBV12-3 or TRBV12-4, the J gene TRBJ2-5; D gene uncertain. V was cut by 6 bases and J by 0 bases, with 5 bases left in between. The CDR3 covers 12 residues. The CDR3, as DNA: TGTGCCAGCAGCTTCCACCAAGAGACCCAGTACTTC. This gives the protein CASSFHQETQYF.

Only a few counts were recorded for this clonotype. CDR3 sequence (DNA): TGTGCCAGCAGCGCCGAGGGAGGCCAGCTGGGAAGCAACTATGGCTACACCTTC. This gives the protein CASSAEGGQLGSNYGYTF. V is TRBV5-6 and J is TRBJ1-2; D is unclear. Trimming shortened V by 4 bases and J by 2 bases, and 24 bases separated the two germline ends. CDR1 is SGHDT, CDR2 YYEEEE, per germline. CDR3 length: 18 amino acids.

The chain uses TRBV10-2 and TRBJ2-1; possible D gene TRBD1, 5 bases. The CDR3 extends over 12 amino acids. Germline CDR1 and CDR2: WSHSY and SAAADI. Deletions cut 4 bases from V and 8 bases from J, with 9 bases between. This CDR3 is CASSGGEDEQFF. CDR3 DNA sequence: TGCGCCAGCAGTGGGGGCGAGGATGAGCAGTTCTTC.

This clonotype appeared a few times. The V call is TRBV12-5, the J call TRBJ1-1; D unclear. The germline V gene has CDR1 LGHNT and CDR2 FRNRAP. V lost 8 bases to trimming and J lost 0 bases, with 10 bases between them. This CDR3 has 13 residues. CDR3 sequence: CASRARVNTEAFF. DNA of the CDR3: TGTGCTAGTAGGGCGAGGGTGAACACTGAAGCTTTCTTT.